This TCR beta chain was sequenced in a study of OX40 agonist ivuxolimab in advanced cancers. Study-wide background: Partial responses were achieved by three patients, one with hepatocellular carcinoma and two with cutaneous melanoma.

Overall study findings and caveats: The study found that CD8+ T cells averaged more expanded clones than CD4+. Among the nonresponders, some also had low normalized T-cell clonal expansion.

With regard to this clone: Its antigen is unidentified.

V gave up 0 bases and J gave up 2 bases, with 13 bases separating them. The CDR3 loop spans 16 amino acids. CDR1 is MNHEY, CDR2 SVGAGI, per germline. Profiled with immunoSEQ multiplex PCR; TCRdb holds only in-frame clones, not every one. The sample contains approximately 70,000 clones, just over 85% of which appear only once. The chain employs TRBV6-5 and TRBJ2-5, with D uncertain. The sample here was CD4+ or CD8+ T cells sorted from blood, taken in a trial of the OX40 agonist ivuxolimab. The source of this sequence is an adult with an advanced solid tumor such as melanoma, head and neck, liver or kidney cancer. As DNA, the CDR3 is TGTGCCAGCAGTTACTCTCTAGGCCACGGACAAGAGACCCAGTACTTC. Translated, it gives CASSYSLGHGQETQYF.